This entry features one T cell receptor (beta chain) sequence. This CDR3 fails to terminate in the conserved phenylalanine or tryptophan, so it likely reflects a read error. Because the CDR3's place on the DNA is in doubt, the DNA is left out and the CDR3 is given as listed by TCRdb. This entry comes from a study of cytomegalovirus exposure and HLA in healthy donors. In the PCR, 60 Vbeta and 13 Jbeta primers were used. Here immunoSEQ multiplex PCR was the method, and the copy in TCRdb shows in-frame clones only, minus some. This sample has about 110,000 clones, with 80% to 90% found just once. The sample was PBMCs. The TCR sequence derives from a man aged 45-65 years in good health and CMV-seronegative.

The CDR3 loop reads CASSVETWTSGGAL. J is TRBJ2-7 and V is TRBV6-1; the listed D gene, TRBD2, was not tested against the DNA. Germline V CDR1 and CDR2: MNHNS, SASEGT. Termini included, the CDR3 measures 14 amino acids.